The next 27 T cell receptor beta chains were all read from a single sample in a study of T cells in Graves' hyperthyroidism and ophthalmopathy. The source material, RNA transcripts, was used to amplify TCR beta CDR3 regions. The HTBI set primed first-round TCR CDR3 RT-PCR. In TCRdb, the multiplex PCR reads were re-called with MiXCR into one record per CDR3 protein. The data contain over 650,000 distinct CDR3 sequences, nearly 45% of them seen just once; the ten biggest clones take up 7% to 7.5%. The sequencing input was peripheral blood or thyroid tissue (not recorded which). Receptors originate from an adult man with Graves' disease, either hyperthyroidism or ophthalmopathy (not recorded which).

The rearrangement uses TRBV5-1 and TRBJ2-2; D is undetermined. V was trimmed by 3 bases and J by 2 bases, leaving 5 bases between them. Germline V gene data show CDR1 as SGHRS and CDR2 as YFSETQ. The CDR3 sequence is 13 residues long. The CDR3 loop reads CASSSDNTGELFF. The CDR3 region has the DNA TGCGCCAGCAGCTCCGACAACACCGGGGAGCTGTTTTTT.

Ten or more counts support this clonotype. The gene calls are TRBV7-9 and TRBJ1-2; no clear D gene. The V and J ends lost 6 bases and 2 bases respectively, with 7 bases between them. In germline, CDR1 is SEHNR, CDR2 FQNEAQ (reference sequence). This CDR3 comprises 12 residues. The CDR3: CASSLVNYGYTF. The CDR3 DNA follows: TGTGCCAGCAGTTTGGTGAACTATGGCTACACCTTC.

At least ten counts were recorded for this clonotype. The chain employs TRBV10-2 and TRBJ1-5, with D hard to call. CDR1 and CDR2 from the germline V gene are WSHSY and SAAADI. V lost 0 bases and J 6 bases, leaving 18 bases between the germline ends. The CDR3 extends over 17 amino acids. Written as DNA, the CDR3 is TGCGCCAGCAGTGAGTCTGTGGTGATTGAGGGAACTCAGCCCCAGCATTTT. It specifies CASSESVVIEGTQPQHF.

This clonotype was counted ten times or more. This rearrangement joins TRBV7-2 to TRBJ2-7; the match to TRBD1 covers 9 bases. Losses at the gene ends were 3 bases for V and 4 bases for J; bases not matched to a gene: 4. Per germline, CDR1 SGHTA and CDR2 FQGNSA. CDR3 length equals 14 residues. The CDR3 region is CASSFGTGKYEQYF. The CDR3 DNA is TGTGCCAGCAGCTTCGGGACAGGGAAGTACGAGCAGTACTTC.

For this clonotype: Just one base apart from a much larger clone, this may be a read error. The rearrangement joins TRBV24-1 to TRBJ1-5, with D hard to call. Germline assignment: CDR1 KGHDR and CDR2 SFDVKD. The CDR3 totals 12 residues. The CDR3 DNA follows: TGTGCCACCAGTGAAGCAGGAAGGCCCCAGCGTTTT. Translated: CATSEAGRPQRF.

The V call is TRBV7-9, the J call TRBJ2-5; no definite D call. This CDR3 is built from 14 residues. The V and J ends lost 6 bases and 5 bases respectively, with 16 bases between them. CDR1 SEHNR and CDR2 FQNEAQ come from the germline V gene (reference sequence). CDR3 region: CASSQDGTGETQYF. The CDR3 region has the DNA TGTGCCAGCAGTCAGGACGGCACCGGGGAGACCCAGTACTTC.

There are a few counts of this clonotype. The chain recombines TRBV5-1 with TRBJ2-2; D might be TRBD1 (5 bases). The length of the CDR3 is 13 residues. Germline lookup yields CDR1 SGHRS and CDR2 YFSETQ. Trimming took 0 bases from V and 7 from J, leaving 7 bases between them. The CDR3 loop reads CASSLEGIGELFF. The DNA for the CDR3 is TGCGCCAGCAGCTTGGAGGGGATCGGGGAGCTGTTTTTT.

This clonotype was found once. The gene calls are TRBV2 and TRBJ1-6; D is unclear. Germline CDR1 SNHLY, CDR2 FYNNEI. Trimming stripped 4 bases from V and 10 bases from J, with 17 bases between. There are 15 residues in the CDR3. In nucleotides, the CDR3 is TGTGCCAGCAGTGCGACTAGCGGGTGGGGATCACCCCTCCACTTT. Amino acids: CASSATSGWGSPLHF.

In this sample, this clonotype turned up many times. This rearrangement joins TRBV2 to TRBJ1-4; no definite D call. The CDR3 consists of 13 residues. Germline V gene data show CDR1 as SNHLY and CDR2 as FYNNEI. V shed 7 bases and J shed 8 bases, with 14 bases lying between them. This CDR3 reads CASKLDAREKLFF. The CDR3 nucleotides read TGTGCCAGCAAATTGGATGCGCGGGAAAAACTGTTTTTT.

This chain connects TRBV20-1 to TRBJ2-7, with D possibly called TRBD1 or TRBD2 (5 bases each). The V gene's germline CDR1 is DFQATT and CDR2 SNEGSKA (reference sequence). The CDR3 runs to 14 residues. V was shortened by 1 base and J by 3 bases, with 13 bases between the two germline ends. This CDR3 is CSARARGLLYEQYF. The CDR3 DNA is TGCAGTGCTAGAGCGAGGGGTCTCCTCTACGAGCAGTACTTC.

On this clonotype itself: Relative to the germline gene, one junction end is altered; a read error may explain this. The CDR3 spells CGSGVETSTQAFF. The CDR3, as DNA: TGTGGCAGCGGGGTGGAGACCAGCACTCAAGCTTTCTTT. The chain links TRBV2 to TRBJ1-1; D remains unclear. This CDR3 has 13 amino acids. CDR1 is SNHLY and CDR2 is FYNNEI in the germline V gene.

The chain uses TRBV11-1 and TRBJ1-2, with 9 bases that match TRBD1. Germline-derived CDR1 and CDR2 are SGHAT and FQDESV (reference sequence). V shed 6 bases, J shed 4 bases, and the junction held 9 bases outside the gene matches. The CDR3 extends over 15 amino acids. In DNA form, the CDR3 reads TGTGCCAGCAGTTTGGGGACAGGGAGGGGCTATGGCTACACCTTC. Its protein is CASSLGTGRGYGYTF.

CDR3 nucleotide sequence: TGCAGCGTTGAAGTGGGGTTAGATCAGCCCCAGCATTTT. This gives the protein CSVEVGLDQPQHF. The V and J genes are TRBV29-1 and TRBJ1-5; D is unresolved. This CDR3 contains 13 residues. V was shortened by 1 base and J by 5 bases, with 9 bases between the two germline ends. Germline V gene sequence: CDR1 SQVTM, CDR2 ANQGSEA.

This clonotype occurred many times. The J gene is TRBJ1-2, the V gene TRBV7-2; D uncertain. CDR3 length: 14 amino acids. CDR1 is SGHTA, CDR2 FQGNSA, per germline. The V gene lost 1 base and the J gene lost 4 bases, with 10 bases spanning the gap. The CDR3 nucleotides are TGTGCCAGCAGCTTAGATGGCAGCTCCTATGGCTACACCTTC. It is translated as CASSLDGSSYGYTF.

This clonotype occurred once. The J gene is TRBJ2-7, the V gene TRBV28; tentatively, D is TRBD2 (5 bases). CDR3 size: 13 residues. The ends were cut back, 2 bases at V and 2 bases at J, with 7 bases in the middle. Germline values: CDR1 MDHEN, CDR2 SYDVKM. The CDR3 loop is CASSLHGTYEQYF. CDR3 nucleotides: TGTGCCAGCAGTTTACACGGGACCTACGAGCAGTACTTC.

The rearrangement uses TRBV9 and TRBJ1-1; D may be TRBD1 (5 bases). Trimming pared 3 bases from V and 4 bases from J, leaving 10 bases between. The germline V gene encodes CDR1 SGDLS and CDR2 YYNGEE. The CDR3 sequence is 13 residues long. CDR3 DNA sequence: TGTGCCAGCAGCGCCTGGGACCTCACTGAAGCTTTCTTT. Residues: CASSAWDLTEAFF. Full variable domain (missing parts from reference TRBV9 and TRBJ1-1): DSGVTQTPKHLITATGQRVTLRCSPRSGDLSVYWYQQSLDQGLQFLIQYYNGEERAKGNILERFSAQQFPDLHSELNLSSLELGDSALYFCASSAWDLTEAFFGQGTRLTVV.

This clonotype was counted many times. The genes are TRBV29-1 and TRBJ1-1; 9 nucleotides agree with TRBD1. Germline V gene data show CDR1 as SQVTM and CDR2 as ANQGSEA. The V segment lost 7 bases and the J segment 2 bases; nucleotides outside the gene matches: 5. The CDR3 runs to 13 residues. The DNA for the CDR3 is TGCAGCGGTACGGGACAGGGCAACACTGAAGCTTTCTTT. It encodes CSGTGQGNTEAFF.

V and J are TRBV5-1 and TRBJ1-5; TRBD1 matches 9 bases. The CDR3 contains 16 residues. CDR1 is SGHRS and CDR2 is YFSETQ in the germline V gene. J gave up 4 bases and V 4 bases, and 9 bases lay outside the gene matches. The chain's CDR3 is CASSPRQGVRNQPQHF. The CDR3 DNA reads as TGCGCCAGCAGCCCCAGACAGGGGGTGCGAAATCAGCCCCAGCATTTT.

This clonotype was found many times. The chain joins TRBV2 to TRBJ1-2; D is perhaps TRBD1 (5 bases). Deletions cut 7 bases from V and 9 bases from J, with 21 bases between. Looked up from germline, CDR1 is SNHLY and CDR2 is FYNNEI. The CDR3 has 14 residues. The CDR3 DNA sequence: TGTGCCAGCATCTCCTATCGGGGCACGGTCCGCTACACCTTC. It yields the protein CASISYRGTVRYTF.

The gene calls are TRBV29-1 and TRBJ1-2; 9 nucleotides match TRBD1. The CDR3 has 13 amino acids. The trim removed 7 bases at V and 7 bases at J, leaving 10 bases unmatched. Germline-derived CDR1 and CDR2 are SQVTM and ANQGSEA. The DNA of the CDR3 is TGCAGCGCGGAACGACAGGGGGAACTTGGCTACACCTTC. Translating it yields CSAERQGELGYTF. The full variable domain, completed using reference TRBV29-1 and TRBJ1-2, is SAVISQKPSRDICQRGTSLTIQCQVDSQVTMMFWYRQQPGQSLTLIATANQGSEATYESGFVIDKFPISRPNLTFSTLTVSNMSPEDSSIYLCSAERQGELGYTFGSGTRLTVV.

This clonotype was counted only a few times. The chain is built from TRBV7-2 and TRBJ2-7; 9 bases line up with TRBD2. Germline V gene sequence: CDR1 SGHTA, CDR2 FQGNSA. Germline trimming cut 4 bases from V and 7 bases from J; bases unmatched to any gene: 11. CDR3 length: 15 residues. The CDR3 reads CASSSQASGNGEQYF. In DNA, the CDR3 is TGTGCCAGCAGCTCCCAGGCTAGCGGGAATGGGGAGCAGTACTTC.

The V call is TRBV7-6, the J call TRBJ2-7; TRBD1 matches 10 bases. The V and J ends lost 5 bases and 3 bases, in that order; junction bases with no gene match: 7. The CDR3 consists of 15 residues. Germline V gene sequence: CDR1 SGHVS, CDR2 FNYEAQ. The CDR3 region has the DNA TGTGCCAGCAGCCCAGACCGGACAGGGGGCTACGAGCAGTACTTC. This sequence encodes CASSPDRTGGYEQYF.

This chain connects TRBV25-1 to TRBJ1-1; D ambiguous. Between the trimmed V and J ends, which lost 4 bases and 2 bases, there was a span of 14 bases. Germline loops: CDR1 MGHDK, CDR2 SYGVNS. CDR3 length: 15 residues. The CDR3 sequence is CASSGWETGNTEAFF. The CDR3 nucleotides read TGTGCCAGCAGTGGGTGGGAAACGGGCAACACTGAAGCTTTCTTT.

This clonotype was seen a few times. CDR3 sequence: CASSSQGITEAFF. In DNA form, the CDR3 reads TGTGCCAGTAGTAGTCAGGGGATCACTGAAGCTTTCTTT. The chain has TRBV19 and TRBJ1-1; D is possibly TRBD1 (6 bases). V dropped 4 bases and J dropped 4 bases, with 10 bases sitting between them. The CDR3 has 13 amino acids. Germline assignment: CDR1 LNHDA and CDR2 SQIVND (reference sequence).

This clonotype has a count of ten or more. J is TRBJ1-1 and V is TRBV29-1, with TRBD1 matching 7 bases. There are 16 residues in the CDR3. The germline CDR1 and CDR2 sequences are SQVTM and ANQGSEA. V lost 5 bases, J lost 1 base, and 13 bases stayed unmatched. The chain's CDR3 is CSVRVITGTANTEAFF. The DNA for the CDR3 is TGCAGCGTTCGGGTTATAACCGGGACAGCGAACACTGAAGCTTTCTTT.

This clonotype has more than one count but fewer than ten. The CDR3 nucleotides read TGTGCCAGCAGCCCAGCCCCGGGACGATTCACTGAAGCTTTCTTT. Residues: CASSPAPGRFTEAFF. The chain joins TRBV7-3 to TRBJ1-1, with D maybe TRBD1 (5 bases). V lost 5 bases to trimming and J lost 4 bases, with 17 bases between them. CDR1 is SGHTA, CDR2 FQGTGA, per germline. This CDR3 region has 15 residues.

This clonotype has just a few counts. V and J are TRBV9 and TRBJ1-4; D remains unclear. From germline, CDR1 is SGDLS and CDR2 YYNGEE. The ends were cut back, 2 bases at V and 8 bases at J, with 19 bases in the middle. The CDR3 consists of 16 residues. The CDR3 spells CASSVGFSGEDEKLFF. CDR3 coding DNA: TGTGCCAGCAGCGTCGGGTTTAGCGGGGAAGACGAAAAACTGTTTTTT.